These 15 T cell receptor beta chains share one sample of origin, sequenced in a study of T cell responses to AZD1222 COVID-19 vaccine. Assay used: immunoSEQ multiplex PCR; TCRdb lists only in-frame clones, some missing. The data hold approximately 100,000 clones, with roughly 85% observed a single time. Source: peripheral blood, taken 28 days after the second AZD1222 dose. All receptors come from an adult who received the AZD1222 COVID-19 vaccine.

The chain links TRBV7-2 to TRBJ2-5; TRBD2 agrees at 12 bases. The CDR3 is 15 amino acids. Trimming removed 0 bases from V and 5 bases from J; junction bases left unmatched: 1. Germline loops: CDR1 SGHTA, CDR2 FQGNSA. As DNA, the CDR3 is TGTGCCAGCAGCTTAGCCGGACTAGCGGGGGAGACCCAGTACTTC. It yields the protein CASSLAGLAGETQYF.

This CDR3 reads CASSWVGVGYNSPLHF. In nucleotides, the CDR3 is TGTGCCAGCAGTTGGGTAGGGGTGGGATATAATTCACCCCTCCACTTT. This chain uses TRBV28 with TRBJ1-6; TRBD1 might be the D (5 bases). Germline V gene sequence: CDR1 MDHEN, CDR2 SYDVKM. The CDR3 runs to 16 residues. Trimming pared 4 bases from V and 4 bases from J, leaving 14 bases between.

The chain is built from TRBV19 and TRBJ1-5; 9 bases are shared with TRBD1. V was clipped by 3 bases and J by 5 bases; unmatched bases: 20. The germline V gene encodes CDR1 LNHDA and CDR2 SQIVND (reference sequence). The CDR3 loop spans 20 amino acids. CDR3 amino acids: CASSIRAGTGSRGSDQPQHF. The CDR3 DNA sequence: TGTGCCAGTAGTATCCGTGCCGGGACAGGGTCGCGTGGGTCGGATCAGCCCCAGCATTTT.

The chain couples TRBV28 to TRBJ2-1; D remains ambiguous. CDR1 and CDR2 from the germline V gene are MDHEN and SYDVKM. V lost 5 bases and J 9 bases, leaving 26 bases between the germline ends. The CDR3 is made up of 17 amino acids. The CDR3: CASSVGVSYPVIGEQFF. The CDR3 region has the DNA TGTGCCAGCAGTGTCGGTGTGTCCTACCCTGTCATTGGTGAGCAGTTCTTC.

This chain connects TRBV30 to TRBJ1-2; TRBD1 agrees at 7 bases. Germline V gene sequence: CDR1 GTSNPN, CDR2 SVGIG (reference sequence). The trim removed 4 bases at V and 8 bases at J, leaving 4 bases unmatched. This CDR3 is built from 11 residues. CDR3: CAWNRGWGYTF. The CDR3 coding sequence is TGTGCCTGGAACAGGGGCTGGGGCTACACCTTC.

This chain links TRBV6-2 or TRBV6-3 with TRBJ2-1, with TRBD2 matching 9 bases. The CDR3 extends over 17 amino acids. V was clipped by 5 bases and J by 2 bases; unmatched bases: 10. The germline CDR1 and CDR2 sequences are MNHEY and SVGEGT. CDR3 DNA sequence: TGTGCCAGCAGTAAACGCTTACTAGCGGGTGCCTACAATGAGCAGTTCTTC. As protein: CASSKRLLAGAYNEQFF.

The CDR3 sequence: CASRHSTEPHNEQFF. The DNA for the CDR3 is TGTGCCAGCAGACACTCGACAGAGCCACACAATGAGCAGTTCTTC. The chain links TRBV6-4 to TRBJ2-1, with a tentative D call TRBD1 (5 bases). CDR1 is MRHNA, CDR2 SNTAGT, per germline. The CDR3 sequence is 15 residues long. Trimming pared 6 bases from V and 5 bases from J, leaving 17 bases between.

The chain joins TRBV10-2 to TRBJ2-2; unclear D gene. Deletions cut 7 bases from V and 1 base from J, with 7 bases between. The V gene's germline CDR1 is WSHSY and CDR2 SAAADI. The length of the CDR3 is 13 residues. CDR3 nucleotide sequence: TGCGCCAGCACTAAGGGGAACACCGGGGAGCTGTTTTTT. It specifies CASTKGNTGELFF.

V and J are TRBV5-5 and TRBJ2-1; TRBD1 matches 8 bases. V lost 4 bases and J lost 8; bases outside the gene matches: 11. The CDR3 consists of 15 residues. Germline-derived CDR1 and CDR2 are SGHKS and YYEKEE (reference sequence). The CDR3 bases are TGTGCCAGCAGCCCCCCGGGACAGGTCCTCGATGAGCAGTTCTTC. Translated: CASSPPGQVLDEQFF.

V and J are TRBV19 and TRBJ2-1; 7 bases agree with TRBD2. The trim removed 4 bases at V and 2 bases at J, leaving 20 bases unmatched. Germline values: CDR1 LNHDA, CDR2 SQIVND (reference sequence). The CDR3 loop spans 20 amino acids. The CDR3 loop is CASSKWGAKLATGPYNEQFF. The CDR3 bases are TGTGCCAGTAGTAAGTGGGGCGCAAAACTAGCGACGGGGCCCTACAATGAGCAGTTCTTC.

This clone is a singleton in its sample. This rearrangement joins TRBV27 to TRBJ2-7, with D unresolved. Trimming shortened V by 6 bases and J by 6 bases, and 9 bases separated the two germline ends. This CDR3 is built from 11 residues. CDR1 is MNHEY, CDR2 SMNVEV, per germline (reference sequence). DNA of the CDR3: TGTGCCAGCAGGACCGCTGGCGAGCAGTACTTC. This codes for CASRTAGEQYF.

This clone has only one observation. This sequence joins TRBV6-5 and TRBJ2-2; no reliable D call. V was shortened by 2 bases and J by 4 bases, with 14 bases between the two germline ends. The CDR3 has 16 residues. From germline, CDR1 is MNHEY and CDR2 SVGAGI. Written as DNA, the CDR3 is TGTGCCAGCAGTTACGTCGGGTCGGTATCCACCGGGGAGCTGTTTTTT. Translated: CASSYVGSVSTGELFF.

DNA for the CDR3: TGTGCCAGCAGCAACACAGGGAACACTGAAGCTTTCTTT. It translates to CASSNTGNTEAFF. The chain employs TRBV7-8 and TRBJ1-1, with D tentatively TRBD1 (5 bases). Trimming left V 5 bases short and J 1 base short, with 8 bases between. The V gene's germline CDR1 is SGHVS and CDR2 FQNEAQ. The CDR3 consists of 13 residues.

The sample holds one count of this clone. This chain uses TRBV29-1 with TRBJ1-1, with TRBD1 identical over 9 bases. The CDR3 is 13 residues long. Losses at the gene ends were 6 bases for V and 3 bases for J; bases not matched to a gene: 5. Germline V CDR1 and CDR2: SQVTM, ANQGSEA. As DNA, the CDR3 is TGCAGCGTGCTTTGGGACAGGGACACTGAAGCTTTCTTT. This sequence encodes CSVLWDRDTEAFF.

This chain connects TRBV6-5 to TRBJ2-7; no definite D call. This CDR3 has 11 residues. Trimming removed 8 bases from V and 5 bases from J, with 10 bases in between. Per germline, CDR1 MNHEY and CDR2 SVGAGI. CDR3 sequence reads: CASGQADEQYF. Here the CDR3 DNA reads TGTGCCAGCGGGCAGGCGGACGAGCAGTACTTC.